The 27 T cell receptor beta chains below come from one sample, sequenced in a study of blood T cell repertoires in COVID-19. Here immunoSEQ multiplex PCR was the method, and the copy in TCRdb shows in-frame clones only, minus some. This sample has about 68,000 clones, with around 90% found just once. The source material was peripheral blood. These receptors originate from a woman in her forties or fifties with COVID-19, enrolled during active disease.

The genes are TRBV29-1 and TRBJ1-1; D remains ambiguous. The CDR3 has 13 amino acids. Germline V gene data show CDR1 as SQVTM and CDR2 as ANQGSEA. The CDR3 spells CTNMRRAGTEAFF. The CDR3 DNA reads TGCACCAACATGAGGAGGGCCGGCACTGAAGCTTTCTTT.

The chain links TRBV9 to TRBJ2-7; the D gene is possibly TRBD2 (5 bases). The CDR3 consists of 15 residues. Per the germline V gene, CDR1 is SGDLS and CDR2 is YYNGEE. V lost 0 bases, J lost 2 bases, and 12 bases lay in between. CDR3 in DNA: TGTGCCAGCAGCGTAGAGGTTAGCGACGCCTACGAGCAGTACTTC. It codes for CASSVEVSDAYEQYF.

This chain links TRBV9 with TRBJ1-2; TRBD1 matches at 7 bases. V lost 3 bases, J lost 5 bases, and 7 bases stayed unmatched. The CDR3 consists of 14 residues. The germline gives CDR1 SGDLS, CDR2 YYNGEE. The DNA for the CDR3 is TGTGCCAGCAGCGCGACAGGGACTGGGTATGGCTACACCTTC. The encoded protein is CASSATGTGYGYTF.

This clone was counted a few times. The gene calls are TRBV11-2 and TRBJ2-7; 7 bases match TRBD1. The V gene end was trimmed by 1 base and the J gene end by 3 bases; junction bases not matched to a gene: 3. The CDR3 has 14 amino acids. Germline CDR1 is SGHAT and CDR2 is FQNNGV. The CDR3 DNA follows: TGTGCCAGCAGCTTAGGCAGGGGGAGCTACGAGCAGTACTTC. Its translation is CASSLGRGSYEQYF.

The rearrangement links TRBV25-1 to TRBJ2-6; D gene uncertain. The germline V gene has CDR1 MGHDK and CDR2 SYGVNS. V dropped 4 bases and J dropped 2 bases, with 9 bases sitting between them. The CDR3 has 15 residues. The CDR3: CASSGGIPGANVLTF. In DNA form, the CDR3 reads TGTGCCAGCAGTGGAGGTATCCCTGGGGCCAACGTCCTGACTTTC.

Comment on this clone: One end of the junction varies from germline; a read error may be responsible. Other nucleotide sequences from this sample produce the same CDR3. This chain joins TRBV2 and TRBJ2-7; tentative D call: TRBD2 (5 bases). Germline V gene sequence: CDR1 SNHLY, CDR2 FYNNEI. This CDR3 spans 14 amino acids. Here the CDR3 DNA reads TGCGCCAGCAGTGGCGGGCTAGCCCTCTACGAGCAGTACTTC. Its protein is CASSGGLALYEQYF.

The chain joins TRBV5-3 to TRBJ2-1, with 8 positions matching TRBD1. TRBV5-3 counts as an open reading frame of uncertain function. With V trimmed by 1 base and J by 8 bases, 5 bases remained unmatched. The CDR3 length is 14 residues. DNA of the CDR3: TGTGCCAGAAGCTTGAAGGACAGGGCCCATGAGCAGTTCTTC. Residues: CARSLKDRAHEQFF.

The V gene is TRBV5-1, the J gene TRBJ2-2, with 7 bases lining up with TRBD1. This CDR3 region has 16 residues. Germline values: CDR1 SGHRS, CDR2 YFSETQ. The trim removed 2 bases at V and 0 bases at J, leaving 4 bases unmatched. CDR3 in amino acids: CASSLPTGANTGELFF. CDR3 DNA: TGCGCCAGCAGCTTACCTACAGGGGCGAACACCGGGGAGCTGTTTTTT.

The chain carries TRBV7-9 and TRBJ2-1; the match to TRBD2 covers 12 bases. J gave up 5 bases and V 10 bases, and 6 bases lay outside the gene matches. CDR3 length: 14 residues. Germline V CDR1 and CDR2: SEHNR, FQNEAQ (reference sequence). DNA of the CDR3: TGTGCCACCAGAGGACTAGCGGGACACAATGAGCAGTTCTTC. This encodes CATRGLAGHNEQFF. The full variable domain, with the rest looked up from reference TRBV7-9 and TRBJ2-1, is DTGVSQNPRHKITKRGQNVTFRCDPISEHNRLYWYRQTLGQGPEFLTYFQNEAQLEKSRLLSDRFSAERPKGSFSTLEIQRTEQGDSAMYLCATRGLAGHNEQFFGPGTRLTVL.

In nucleotides, the CDR3 is TGTGCCAGCAGCTTAGCCCGACAGGGACCTCAGCCCCAGCATTTT. Translating it yields CASSLARQGPQPQHF. This chain links TRBV7-8 with TRBJ1-5; 7 bases fit TRBD1. This CDR3 is built from 15 residues. V was pared by 0 bases and J by 6 bases, with 5 bases of the junction left unmatched. Germline lookup yields CDR1 SGHVS and CDR2 FQNEAQ.

The chain combines TRBV11-1 with TRBJ2-1; 7 nucleotides line up with TRBD2. The CDR3 has 15 amino acids. V lost 5 bases, J lost 2 bases, and 6 bases stayed unmatched. Per the germline V gene, CDR1 is SGHAT and CDR2 is FQDESV (reference sequence). The CDR3 reads CASSPSGTTYNEQFF. Written as DNA, the CDR3 is TGTGCCAGCAGCCCGTCCGGGACTACCTACAATGAGCAGTTCTTC.

This chain connects TRBV7-2 to TRBJ2-5; TRBD2 agrees at 9 bases. Germline CDR1 SGHTA, CDR2 FQGNSA. The CDR3 is made up of 15 amino acids. Trimming cost V 4 bases and J 2 bases; bases outside gene matches: 5. The CDR3 is CASSSEGLAQETQYF. The CDR3 nucleotides are TGTGCCAGCAGCTCCGAGGGACTAGCACAAGAGACCCAGTACTTC. The whole variable domain, filled in from reference TRBV7-2 and TRBJ2-5, reads GAGVSQSPSNKVTEKGKDVELRCDPISGHTALYWYRQSLGQGLEFLIYFQGNSAPDKSGLPSDRFSAERTGGSVSTLTIQRTQQEDSAVYLCASSSEGLAQETQYFGPGTRLLVL.

The chain has TRBV2 and TRBJ1-1, with D tentatively TRBD1 (6 bases). The CDR3 is made up of 13 amino acids. Germline CDR1 reads SNHLY; CDR2 reads FYNNEI. Between the trimmed V and J ends, which lost 5 bases and 1 base, there was a span of 8 bases. In DNA, the CDR3 is TGTGCCAGCAGTTTGGACAGGAACACTGAAGCTTTCTTT. It codes for CASSLDRNTEAFF.

The chain recombines TRBV5-6 with TRBJ2-5; 7 bases match TRBD2. In germline, CDR1 is SGHDT, CDR2 YYEEEE. The J segment lost 7 bases and the V segment lost 4 bases, leaving 10 bases of the junction unmatched. There are 14 residues in the CDR3. In nucleotides, the CDR3 is TGTGCCAGCAGCCCTAGGAAGCCGGGGGGGACCCAGTACTTC. The encoded protein is CASSPRKPGGTQYF.

This chain uses TRBV28 with TRBJ2-2, with 7 bases that match TRBD2. The CDR3 contains 19 residues. The V and J ends lost 2 bases and 0 bases, in that order; junction bases with no gene match: 12. Germline CDR1 is MDHEN and CDR2 is SYDVKM. In DNA form, the CDR3 reads TGTGCCAGCAGTTTAGAAAAACTAGCGTACCCTCCGAACACCGGGGAGCTGTTTTTT. This gives the protein CASSLEKLAYPPNTGELFF. Using reference TRBV28 and TRBJ2-2 for the parts outside the CDR3, the full variable domain is DVKVTQSSRYLVKRTGEKVFLECVQDMDHENMFWYRQDPGLGLRLIYFSYDVKMKEKGDIPEGYSVSREKKERFSLILESASTNQTSMYLCASSLEKLAYPPNTGELFFGEGSRLTVL.

As regards this clone: At the DNA level, this CDR3 is encoded by other sequences in the same sample as well. The V call is TRBV14, the J call TRBJ2-2; 9 bases are shared with TRBD2. Germline CDR1 SGHDN, CDR2 FVKESK. The CDR3 contains 14 residues. Trimming at V came to 4 bases and at J to 6 bases, leaving 3 bases not matched to a gene. CDR3 region: CASSLRGRAGELFF. The CDR3 DNA follows: TGTGCCAGCAGCCTCCGCGGGAGGGCCGGGGAGCTGTTTTTT. The full variable domain, rest sourced from reference TRBV14 and TRBJ2-2, is EAGVTQFPSHSVIEKGQTVTLRCDPISGHDNLYWYRRVMGKEIKFLLHFVKESKQDESGMPNNRFLAERTGGTYSTLKVQPAELEDSGVYFCASSLRGRAGELFFGEGSRLTVL.

The V and J genes are TRBV4-1 and TRBJ2-1; 10 positions agree with TRBD2. V gave up 0 bases and J gave up 7 bases; unmatched junction bases: 12. This CDR3 has 18 residues. The germline gives CDR1 MGHRA, CDR2 YSYEKL. Here the CDR3 DNA reads TGCGCCAGCAGCCAAGAAGGACGCGGAGCGGGAGGGCGAAATGAGCAGTTCTTC. It yields the protein CASSQEGRGAGGRNEQFF.

The chain combines TRBV14 with TRBJ2-3, with 8 bases identical to TRBD2. Trimming cost V 7 bases and J 5 bases; bases outside gene matches: 8. The germline V gene encodes CDR1 SGHDN and CDR2 FVKESK. There are 14 residues in the CDR3. The CDR3 loop is CASNLAGSVDTQYF. The CDR3 nucleotides are TGTGCCAGCAATTTAGCGGGATCGGTAGATACGCAGTATTTT.

The V and J genes are TRBV3-1 (or the pseudogene TRBV3-2) and TRBJ1-2; 8 bases match TRBD1. With 6 bases clipped from V and 5 bases from J, the junction kept 8 bases outside the gene matches. In germline, CDR1 is LGHDT, CDR2 YNNKEL (reference sequence). The CDR3 runs 14 residues. The CDR3 bases are TGTGCCAGCAGTCAATACAGGGGGTATTATGGCTACACCTTC. Translation gives CASSQYRGYYGYTF.

The chain recombines TRBV28 with TRBJ2-7; the match to TRBD2 covers 10 bases. From germline, CDR1 is MDHEN and CDR2 SYDVKM. This CDR3 has 17 residues. With V trimmed by 3 bases and J by 3 bases, 11 bases remained unmatched. The CDR3 bases are TGTGCCAGCAGTTTCGTGGGGTGGGCTAGCGGGAGCTACGAGCAGTACTTC. Its translation is CASSFVGWASGSYEQYF.

This clone was counted once. CDR3 protein: CASSLGGRSDTQYF. DNA for the CDR3: TGTGCCAGCAGCTTGGGCGGGAGGTCAGATACGCAGTATTTT. The chain employs TRBV7-9 and TRBJ2-3; 8 bases align to TRBD2. The ends lost 3 bases at V and 4 bases at J; junction bases unmatched: 3. This CDR3 has 14 amino acids. The germline CDR1 and CDR2 sequences are SEHNR and FQNEAQ (reference sequence).

The gene calls are TRBV7-9 and TRBJ1-3; D is perhaps TRBD1 (6 bases). The CDR3 sequence is 15 residues long. Trimming removed 7 bases from V and 7 bases from J, with 20 bases in between. Per the germline V gene, CDR1 is SEHNR and CDR2 is FQNEAQ (reference sequence). The CDR3 protein is CASTGGSGTGNTIYF. Written as DNA, the CDR3 is TGTGCCAGCACGGGGGGCAGCGGCACAGGGAACACCATATATTTT.

The V call is TRBV6-5, the J call TRBJ2-7, with TRBD2 matching over 7 bases. V gave up 2 bases and J gave up 9 bases; unmatched junction bases: 4. The length of the CDR3 is 12 residues. The germline CDR1 and CDR2 sequences are MNHEY and SVGAGI. CDR3: CASSYEGGGQYF. The CDR3 DNA reads as TGTGCCAGCAGTTACGAGGGCGGGGGGCAGTACTTC.

V and J are TRBV5-7 and TRBJ1-3, with 7 nucleotides matching TRBD1. TRBV5-7 is an open reading frame whose function is uncertain. V dropped 0 bases and J dropped 3; count of bases not matched to a gene: 12. The CDR3 sequence is 18 residues long. The CDR3 DNA follows: TGTGCCAGCAGCTTGGTCCGGGACAGCCGTCATCTTGGAAACACCATATATTTT. Amino acids: CASSLVRDSRHLGNTIYF.

This chain uses TRBV7-9 with TRBJ2-7, with 12 bases fitting TRBD1. Germline CDR1 SEHNR, CDR2 FQNEAQ (reference sequence). V gave up 6 bases and J gave up 4 bases; unmatched junction bases: 7. This CDR3 region has 15 residues. The CDR3 DNA sequence: TGTGCCAGCAGGAAGGGACAGGGGGCGATTTACGAGCAGTACTTC. Translating gives CASRKGQGAIYEQYF.

This clone came up a few times. The CDR3 DNA sequence: TGTGCCAGCAGCTATAGTACCGAGCAGTACTTC. It translates to CASSYSTEQYF. This rearrangement joins TRBV5-6 to TRBJ2-7; D unresolved. The CDR3 contains 11 residues. V was pared by 3 bases and J by 6 bases, with 7 bases between. Per the germline V gene, CDR1 is SGHDT and CDR2 is YYEEEE.

The chain links TRBV7-8 to TRBJ1-5, with TRBD1 matching over 7 bases. Looked up from germline, CDR1 is SGHVS and CDR2 is FQNEAQ. V was pared by 5 bases and J by 1 base, with 8 bases of the junction left unmatched. This CDR3 is 16 amino acids long. DNA of the CDR3: TGTGCCAGCAGCCTTGGAGCGACAGGGAGCAATCAGCCCCAGCATTTT. Residues: CASSLGATGSNQPQHF.